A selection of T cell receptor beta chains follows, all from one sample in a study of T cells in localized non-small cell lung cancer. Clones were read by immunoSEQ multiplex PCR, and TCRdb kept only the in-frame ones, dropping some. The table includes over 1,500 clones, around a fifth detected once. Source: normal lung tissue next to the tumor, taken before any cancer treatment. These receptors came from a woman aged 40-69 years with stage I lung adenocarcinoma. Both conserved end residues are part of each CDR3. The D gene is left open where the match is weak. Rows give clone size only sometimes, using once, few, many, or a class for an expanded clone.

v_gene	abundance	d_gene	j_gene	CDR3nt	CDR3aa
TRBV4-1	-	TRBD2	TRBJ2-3	TGCGCCAGCAGCCTCGGACTAGCGGGGACAGATACGCAGTATTTT	CASSLGLAGTDTQYF
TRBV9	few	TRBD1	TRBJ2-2	TGTGCCAGTAACAGGGACAGATACACCGGGGAGCTGTTTTTT	CASNRDRYTGELFF
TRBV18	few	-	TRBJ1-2	TGTGCCAGCTCACCGACGGACGCCGGACTCTATGGCTACACCTTC	CASSPTDAGLYGYTF
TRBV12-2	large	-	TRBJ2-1	TGTGCCGGGAGGGACAGGGGAGGCGACAATGAGCAGTTCTTC	CAGRDRGGDNEQFF
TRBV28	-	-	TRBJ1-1	TGTGCCAGCAGTGCAACCCGGATGAACACTGAAGCTTTCTTT	CASSATRMNTEAFF
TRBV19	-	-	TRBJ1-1	TGTGCCAGTACCCCTTCCCCCGCGGCGACCCGCATGAACACTGAAGCTTTCTTT	CASTPSPAATRMNTEAFF
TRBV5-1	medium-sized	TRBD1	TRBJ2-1	TGCGCCAGCTACAGGGACAGGGGTGGGAGTGAGCAGTTCTTC	CASYRDRGGSEQFF
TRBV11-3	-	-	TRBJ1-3	TGTGCCAGCAGCTTAGTGGGCACAGGGAGTATGGCTGGAAACACCATATATTTT	CASSLVGTGSMAGNTIYF
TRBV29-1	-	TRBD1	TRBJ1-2	TGCAGCGTTGATACAGGGGCCCCTGATGGCTACACCTTC	CSVDTGAPDGYTF
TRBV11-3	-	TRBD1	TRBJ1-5	TGTGCCAGCAGCTCCCGACAGGGTTCTCAGCCCCAGCATTTT	CASSSRQGSQPQHF
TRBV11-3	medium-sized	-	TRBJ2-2	TGTGCCAGCAGCTTAGGACTAGGGGGCCCACAAGGCGGGGAGCTGTTTTTT	CASSLGLGGPQGGELFF
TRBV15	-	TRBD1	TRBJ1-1	TGTGCCACCAGCCGGGACAGGGGGCTGGCTGAAGCTTTCTTT	CATSRDRGLAEAFF
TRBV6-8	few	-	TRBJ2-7	TGTGCCAGCAGTTACTCGACGGAATCCTACGAGCAGTACTTC	CASSYSTESYEQYF
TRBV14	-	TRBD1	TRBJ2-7	TGTGCCAGCAGCGCGACAGGGTACGAGCAGTACTTC	CASSATGYEQYF
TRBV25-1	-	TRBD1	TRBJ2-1	TGTGCCAGCAGGGAAACCGGGACAGGGACCTACAATGAGCAGTTCTTC	CASRETGTGTYNEQFF
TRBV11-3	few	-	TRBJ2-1	TGTGCCAGCAGCGTACAGGCGGGGAGCTCCTACAATGAGCAGTTCTTC	CASSVQAGSSYNEQFF
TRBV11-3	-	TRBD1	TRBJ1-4	TGTGCCAGCAGTTCTCCGGGACAGGGTTCTGAAAAACTGTTTTTT	CASSSPGQGSEKLFF
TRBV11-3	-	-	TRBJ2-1	TGTGCCAGCAGCACCTCCGGGACCTACGCCTACAATGAGCAGTTCTTC	CASSTSGTYAYNEQFF
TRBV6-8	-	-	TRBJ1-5	TGTGCCAGCAGTTACTCCACAGGTGAGGATCAGCCCCAGCATTTT	CASSYSTGEDQPQHF
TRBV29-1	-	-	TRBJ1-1	TGCAGCGTTGACAGCCAACTAAGATTGAACACTGAAGCTTTCTTT	CSVDSQLRLNTEAFF
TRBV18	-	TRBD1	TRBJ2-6	TGTGCCAGCGCCCGGGACAGCATTCCCTCTGGGGCCAACGTCCTGACTTTC	CASARDSIPSGANVLTF
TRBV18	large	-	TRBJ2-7	TGTGCCAGCTCACCGAGAGGGCTCGAGGAGCAGTACTTC	CASSPRGLEEQYF
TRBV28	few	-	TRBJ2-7	TGTGCCAGCAGTTTATCGGGGACAATCTACGAGCAGTACTTC	CASSLSGTIYEQYF
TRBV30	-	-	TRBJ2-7	TGTGCCTGGAGTGTACAGGCGAATTTTGCCTACGAGCAGTACTTC	CAWSVQANFAYEQYF
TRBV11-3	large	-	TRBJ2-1	TGTGCCAGCAGCTTAGTACTCTCCTACAATGAGCAGTTCTTC	CASSLVLSYNEQFF
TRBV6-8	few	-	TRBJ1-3	TGTGCCAGCAGTACAGGGAAACCTGGAAACACCATATATTTT	CASSTGKPGNTIYF
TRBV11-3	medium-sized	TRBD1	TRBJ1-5	TGTGCCAGCAGCTCGGACAGGTCCGTTCAGCCCCAGCATTTT	CASSSDRSVQPQHF
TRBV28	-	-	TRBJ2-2	TGTGCCAGCAGTCCCCCAACCGGGGAGCTGTTTTTT	CASSPPTGELFF
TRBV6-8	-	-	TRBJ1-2	TGTGCCAGCACTCATACGATCGGGTCTACAACTAACTATGGCTACACCTTC	CASTHTIGSTTNYGYTF
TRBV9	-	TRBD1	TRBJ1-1	TGTGCCAGGACAGGGGACATGAACACTGAAGCTTTCTTT	CARTGDMNTEAFF
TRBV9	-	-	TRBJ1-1	TGTGCCAGCAGGAAGGGGGGCAGAAACACTGAAGCTTTCTTT	CASRKGGRNTEAFF
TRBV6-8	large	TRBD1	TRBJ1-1	TGTGCCAGCAGGGTGACGGGACAGGGTGGGACTGAAGCTTTCTTT	CASRVTGQGGTEAFF
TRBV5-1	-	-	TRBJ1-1	TGCGCCAGCAGCTTGGAGGGCCGTACGGTGAACACTGAAGCTTTCTTT	CASSLEGRTVNTEAFF